Each of the 9 T cell receptor beta chains below was sequenced from the same sample in a study of cytomegalovirus exposure and HLA in healthy donors. The PCR contained 60 Vbeta and 13 Jbeta primers. Assay: immunoSEQ multiplex PCR; the TCRdb copy retains only in-frame clones and omits some. This sample has under 150,000 clones, with 60% to 80% found just once. The sequencing sample was made of PBMCs. These receptor sequences come from a woman aged 25 to 39 in good health and CMV-seronegative.

This clone was detected once. The rearrangement joins TRBV27 to TRBJ1-1; 11 bases map to TRBD1. This CDR3 has 18 residues. CDR1 and CDR2 (germline): MNHEY, SMNVEV (reference sequence). The junction had 14 bases not matched to a gene; V was cut back by 5 bases and J by 3 bases. Here the CDR3 reads CASSARTGGFGGDTEAFF. As DNA, the CDR3 is TGTGCCAGCAGTGCCAGGACAGGGGGCTTTGGAGGGGACACTGAAGCTTTCTTT.

In its sample, this clone was seen once. This rearrangement joins TRBV6-6 to TRBJ2-7, with D possibly being TRBD1 (6 bases). This CDR3 region has 15 residues. Looked up from germline, CDR1 is MNHNY and CDR2 is SVGAGI (reference sequence). Trimming removed 2 bases at V and 5 bases at J, with 16 bases between. The CDR3 DNA reads as TGTGCCAGCAGTTACGGGGGCGGGTATTCAGACGAGCAGTACTTC. Its protein product is CASSYGGGYSDEQYF.

This clone has a handful of counts. V usage is TRBV28 and J usage is TRBJ2-2; the match to TRBD2 covers 8 bases. This CDR3 has 14 amino acids. Germline V gives CDR1 MDHEN, CDR2 SYDVKM. Trimming cost V 7 bases and J 7 bases; bases outside gene matches: 8. CDR3 in DNA: TGTGCCAGCATCGACGGGGGGGCCGTCGGGGAGCTGTTTTTT. This translates into CASIDGGAVGELFF.

J is TRBJ1-4 and V is TRBV7-2, with TRBD1 identical over 7 bases. Germline V lookup: CDR1 SGHTA, CDR2 FQGNSA. Trimming took 1 base from V and 8 from J; bases not matched to a gene: 4. The CDR3 is made up of 14 amino acids. The CDR3 bases are TGTGCCAGCAGCTTAGGACAGGGTGGGGAAAAACTGTTTTTT. Encoded protein: CASSLGQGGEKLFF.

The chain carries TRBV7-2 and TRBJ2-2; 10 bases fit TRBD2. V lost 4 bases and J lost 5; bases outside the gene matches: 4. The CDR3 consists of 15 residues. Germline CDR1 and CDR2: SGHTA and FQGNSA. The CDR3 region has the DNA TGTGCCAGCAGCTGGGGGACTAGCGAGACCGGGGAGCTGTTTTTT. This encodes CASSWGTSETGELFF.

V usage is TRBV2 and J usage is TRBJ1-4, with 10 positions matching TRBD1. V was clipped by 6 bases and J by 3 bases; unmatched bases: 4. CDR1 is SNHLY and CDR2 is FYNNEI in the germline V gene. The CDR3 is made up of 15 amino acids. CDR3 DNA sequence: TGTGCCAGCAGCCGGACAGGGGGAGCTAATGAAAAACTGTTTTTT. Its protein is CASSRTGGANEKLFF. The full variable domain, in which reference TRBV2 and TRBJ1-4 provide the parts outside the CDR3, is EPEVTQTPSHQVTQMGQEVILRCVPISNHLYFYWYRQILGQKVEFLVSFYNNEISEKSEIFDDQFSVERPDGSNFTLKIRSTKLEDSAMYFCASSRTGGANEKLFFGSGTQLSVL.

The CDR3 bases are TGTGCCAGCAGGGGGGGGGCCTACAATGAGCAGTTCTTC. It encodes CASRGGAYNEQFF. The chain uses TRBV2 and TRBJ2-1; 7 bases line up with TRBD2. CDR1 SNHLY and CDR2 FYNNEI come from the germline V gene. The CDR3 consists of 13 residues. The V and J ends lost 6 bases and 2 bases, in that order; junction bases with no gene match: 1.

The chain links TRBV5-1 to TRBJ2-5; maybe TRBD2 (8 bases). CDR1 and CDR2 from the germline V gene are SGHRS and YFSETQ. V was pared by 6 bases and J by 2 bases, with 17 bases between. This CDR3 is built from 15 residues. The CDR3 nucleotides read TGCGCCAGCACCCGGGGGGGACAGAGACAAGAGACCCAGTACTTC. It codes for CASTRGGQRQETQYF.

J is TRBJ1-2 and V is TRBV6-6, with TRBD1 as a possible D gene (5 bases). Trimming stripped 7 bases from V and 4 bases from J, with 13 bases between. CDR1 is MNHNY, CDR2 SVGAGI, per germline (reference sequence). The CDR3 is 13 amino acids. CDR3 protein: CASNRGESYGYTF. The CDR3 DNA reads TGTGCCAGCAATCGGGGGGAGAGCTATGGCTACACCTTC.